This T cell receptor (beta chain) was sequenced for a study of Graves' ophthalmopathy and Graves' hyperthyroidism. This CDR3 comprises 14 residues. Orbital computed tomography and thyroid ultrasound, along with TRAb, serum thyroxine and clinical symptoms, underpinned diagnosis. Whole-study results and caveats: For separating ophthalmopathy from stable hyperthyroidism, a 13-signature model gave almost 90% sensitivity and 80% to 84% specificity.

CDR3 regions of TCR beta were amplified from RNA transcripts. HTBI primers were used in a first-round RT-PCR, which preceded a second-round multiplex PCR. In TCRdb, the multiplex PCR reads were re-called with MiXCR into one record per CDR3 protein. Counted here are over a million distinct CDR3 sequences, about 36% occurring once; the ten biggest clones make up 11%. In regard to this clonotype: Its antigen is currently unknown. A much larger clone lies one base from this, so it may be a read error.

V and J are TRBV12-3 or TRBV12-4 and TRBJ2-7; tentatively, D is TRBD1 (6 bases). The TCR was taken from an adult man with Graves' hyperthyroidism. Sequencing was performed on peripheral blood or thyroid tissue (not recorded which). CDR3 region: CVSSKRDISYEQYF. The CDR3 DNA reads TGTGTCAGCAGTAAACGGGACATCTCCTACGAGCAGTACTTC.